The clone carrying this T cell receptor (beta chain) has more than one count but fewer than ten. The antigen is unknown. These data originate in a study of blood T cells in healthy people across ages. Overall study results and limits: The donors' CMV status was not determined, possibly confounding changes in expanded clonotypes.

The CDR3 has 15 residues. V shed 7 bases, J shed 0 bases, and the junction held 9 bases outside the gene matches. Germline CDR1 is SQVTM and CDR2 is ANQGSEA. A second PCR, run for roughly 7 to 11 cycles, used a sample-barcoded 5' primer plus a J-beta primer mix. Each CDR3 protein gets one entry after TCRdb re-called the 5' RACE reads with MiXCR. Here the sample spans approximately 580,000 distinct CDR3 sequences, 20% to 30% being singletons. These data were likewise used in another study, on T cells of mothers and their children. This second study notes: No clones detected were persistent microchimeric T cell clones.

The source is a boy under 18 in good health. V and J are TRBV29-1 and TRBJ2-1; 7 bases fit TRBD2. The specimen sequenced was blood. The CDR3 protein is CSGTGGIDSYNEQFF. CDR3 bases: TGCAGCGGCACCGGGGGGATCGACTCCTACAATGAGCAGTTCTTC.